Below are 30 T cell receptor beta chains sequenced from a single sample in a study of T cells in Graves' hyperthyroidism and ophthalmopathy. Using RNA transcripts as the source, TCR beta CDR3 regions were amplified. In the first-round RT-PCR of the TCR CDR3, the HTBI primer set was used. In TCRdb, the multiplex PCR reads were re-called with MiXCR into one record per CDR3 protein. In the table there are around 210,000 distinct CDR3 sequences, around 17% of which are singletons. The sequencing sample was made of blood. The origin of the receptors is a woman aged 50 to 65 with Graves' hyperthyroidism.

The rearrangement joins TRBV6-1 to TRBJ1-2, with D tentatively TRBD1 (6 bases). Between the trimmed V and J ends, which lost 2 bases and 4 bases, there was a span of 14 bases. This CDR3 has 15 residues. Germline V gene sequence: CDR1 MNHNS, CDR2 SASEGT. The CDR3 reads CASSEPVRGGYGYTF. The CDR3, as DNA: TGTGCCAGCAGTGAACCCGTCAGGGGCGGCTATGGCTACACCTTC.

This chain links TRBV12-3 or TRBV12-4 with TRBJ2-7; D may be TRBD2 (6 bases). Trimming removed 2 bases from V and 7 bases from J, with 15 bases in between. CDR3 size: 14 residues. The CDR3, as DNA: TGTGCCAGCAGTTTAAGGCCGGGAGTGAGTGAGCAGTACTTC. Residues: CASSLRPGVSEQYF.

This clonotype was detected ten times or more. The gene calls are TRBV7-9 and TRBJ2-4, with 7 positions matching TRBD1. V shed 0 bases and J 1 base; nucleotides not matched to a gene: 0. The CDR3 is 15 residues long. The germline V gene has CDR1 SEHNR and CDR2 FQNEAQ (reference sequence). The CDR3 sequence is CASSLADRAKNIQYF. CDR3 DNA: TGTGCCAGCAGCTTAGCGGACAGGGCCAAAAACATTCAGTACTTC.

This clonotype was detected only a few times. Given a much more abundant clone one base away, this may be a read error. The V gene is TRBV7-9, the J gene TRBJ2-1; a possible D gene is TRBD2 (6 bases). CDR3 length: 16 residues. Germline V gene lookup returns CDR1 SEHNR and CDR2 FQNEAQ (reference sequence). Trimming stripped 7 bases from V and 2 bases from J, with 18 bases between. The CDR3 region has the DNA TGTGCCAGCATACCTCAGCTAGCGTTTCCCTACAATGAGCAGTTCTTC. Protein product: CASIPQLAFPYNEQFF.

The rearrangement uses TRBV6-1 and TRBJ2-1; 10 nucleotides align to TRBD2. This CDR3 has 15 residues. CDR1 is MNHNS and CDR2 is SASEGT in the germline V gene. J was trimmed by 8 bases and V by 5 bases; bases with no gene match: 9. The CDR3: CASSSGAGGADEQFF. In DNA, the CDR3 is TGTGCCAGCAGTTCCGGAGCGGGAGGGGCGGATGAGCAGTTCTTC.

This clonotype occurred many times. The chain links TRBV6-2 or TRBV6-3 to TRBJ2-7; 9 bases fit TRBD1. Trimming at V came to 7 bases and at J to 5 bases, leaving 18 bases not matched to a gene. Germline V lookup: CDR1 MNHEY, CDR2 SVGEGT. The CDR3 runs to 17 residues. CDR3 DNA sequence: TGTGCCAGCATGGGACAGGGTCCGCGACTAGAACTGCACGAGCAGTACTTC. It codes for CASMGQGPRLELHEQYF.

This clonotype has a count of ten or more. The rearrangement joins TRBV27 to TRBJ2-2, with D unresolved. The V and J ends lost 7 bases and 2 bases respectively, with 8 bases between them. This CDR3 has 13 residues. Germline CDR1 MNHEY, CDR2 SMNVEV (reference sequence). The CDR3 bases are TGTGCCAGCATTCACATCAACACCGGGGAGCTGTTTTTT. Amino acid sequence: CASIHINTGELFF.

About this clonotype: With a much larger clone just one base away, this may be a read error. The chain employs TRBV20-1 and TRBJ2-3, with 7 bases identical to TRBD1. CDR1 is DFQATT and CDR2 is SNEGSKA in the germline V gene (reference sequence). The CDR3 consists of 13 residues. J was trimmed by 8 bases and V by 7 bases; bases with no gene match: 12. The CDR3 loop reads CSGGGFPAVTQYF. In DNA, the CDR3 is TGCAGTGGAGGGGGCTTCCCGGCGGTTACGCAGTATTTT.

This clonotype was counted ten times or more. The V gene is TRBV10-2, the J gene TRBJ2-5, with D hard to call. Germline V gene data show CDR1 as WSHSY and CDR2 as SAAADI. The V end was cut by 4 bases, the J end by 1 base, with 10 bases between. This CDR3 has 14 amino acids. In nucleotides, the CDR3 is TGCGCCAGCAGTGTTAATTCTATCCAAGAGACCCAGTACTTC. Residues: CASSVNSIQETQYF.

This clonotype was recorded many times. The chain combines TRBV28 with TRBJ1-2; D is possibly TRBD1 (5 bases). CDR1 is MDHEN, CDR2 SYDVKM, per germline. This CDR3 has 11 amino acids. Deletions cut 6 bases from V and 8 bases from J, with 10 bases between. CDR3: CASRTDGGYTF. The CDR3 bases are TGTGCCAGCAGGACAGATGGAGGCTACACCTTC.

This clonotype was counted between two and nine times. V usage is TRBV30 and J usage is TRBJ1-1, with TRBD1 matching 7 bases. The trim removed 7 bases at V and 3 bases at J, leaving 11 bases unmatched. This CDR3 contains 14 residues. The germline CDR1 and CDR2 sequences are GTSNPN and SVGIG (reference sequence). As DNA, the CDR3 is TGTGCCTCTGGGGCAGGGGGAGCCGACACTGAAGCTTTCTTT. It yields the protein CASGAGGADTEAFF.

This clonotype was picked up many times. V and J are TRBV29-1 and TRBJ2-7; no clear D gene. The CDR3 totals 11 residues. Germline V gene data show CDR1 as SQVTM and CDR2 as ANQGSEA. Trimming took 0 bases from V and 4 from J, leaving 4 bases between them. DNA of the CDR3: TGCAGCGTTGAAGAGGGGTACGAGCAGTACTTC. Translated: CSVEEGYEQYF.

This clonotype was observed many times. The CDR3: CASSGGGGYNTDTQYF. The CDR3 nucleotides read TGTGCCAGCAGCGGGGGCGGTGGGTATAACACAGATACGCAGTATTTT. The V call is TRBV7-2, the J call TRBJ2-3, with D possibly TRBD1 on 6 matching bases. The CDR3 consists of 16 residues. Trimming stripped 5 bases from V and 2 bases from J, with 17 bases between. Germline CDR1 reads SGHTA; CDR2 reads FQGNSA.

This clonotype was seen only a few times. The chain employs TRBV24-1 and TRBJ1-1, with unresolved D. Germline values: CDR1 KGHDR, CDR2 SFDVKD. This CDR3 is built from 16 residues. The V gene lost 2 bases and the J gene lost 2 bases, with 14 bases spanning the gap. The CDR3 sequence: CATSDSRRGFNTEAFF. DNA of the CDR3: TGTGCCACCAGTGATTCCCGGAGAGGTTTTAACACTGAAGCTTTCTTT.

This clonotype was counted many times. V gene TRBV10-1 combines with J gene TRBJ2-4, with TRBD1 matching over 10 bases. The CDR3 covers 14 residues. Germline-derived CDR1 and CDR2 are WNHNN and SYGVQD (reference sequence). The J segment lost 8 bases and the V segment lost 3 bases, leaving 4 bases of the junction unmatched. The CDR3 nucleotides read TGCGCCAGCAGTGATGGGACAGGGGCGGACATTCAGTACTTC. Translation gives CASSDGTGADIQYF.

This clonotype was recorded a few times. The chain recombines TRBV5-1 with TRBJ2-3; D remains ambiguous. Deletions cut 5 bases from V and 2 bases from J, with 12 bases between. Germline V gives CDR1 SGHRS, CDR2 YFSETQ. The CDR3 length is 14 residues. Here the CDR3 DNA reads TGCGCCAGCAGGCCCTTTCCAAACACAGATACGCAGTATTTT. Its translation: CASRPFPNTDTQYF.

The chain has TRBV24-1 and TRBJ2-7, with 10 bases aligning to TRBD1. V shed 7 bases and J 6 bases; nucleotides not matched to a gene: 8. Looked up from germline, CDR1 is KGHDR and CDR2 is SFDVKD. The length of the CDR3 is 14 residues. CDR3 in amino acids: CATSPGQGKREQYF. DNA for the CDR3: TGTGCCACCAGCCCGGGACAGGGGAAACGCGAGCAGTACTTC.

This clonotype was seen at least ten times. This chain connects TRBV12-3 or TRBV12-4 to TRBJ2-5, with TRBD2 as a possible D gene (6 bases). With 3 bases removed from V and 5 bases from J, the gap between germline ends came to 16 bases. CDR3 length equals 15 residues. The CDR3 here is CASSFLGLQVETQYF. CDR3 in DNA: TGTGCCAGCAGTTTCCTGGGACTCCAAGTGGAGACCCAGTACTTC.

This clonotype has a count of ten or more. The J gene is TRBJ2-5, the V gene TRBV7-2, with TRBD2 identical over 16 bases. The CDR3 extends over 15 amino acids. The germline V gene has CDR1 SGHTA and CDR2 FQGNSA. The V segment lost 4 bases and the J segment 6 bases; nucleotides outside the gene matches: 2. CDR3 sequence: CASSSGLAGGKTQYF. CDR3 coding DNA: TGTGCCAGCAGCTCGGGACTAGCGGGAGGGAAGACCCAGTACTTC.

In its sample, this clonotype was seen a few times. This sequence joins TRBV19 and TRBJ2-7; TRBD2 aligns across 7 bases. The J segment lost 2 bases and the V segment lost 6 bases, leaving 16 bases of the junction unmatched. Germline V gives CDR1 LNHDA, CDR2 SQIVND (reference sequence). The CDR3 totals 17 residues. As DNA, the CDR3 is TGTGCCAGTAGCGCCGACCTGGGGGGGATTAAGACCTACGAGCAGTACTTC. Its protein is CASSADLGGIKTYEQYF.

This chain connects TRBV6-1 to TRBJ2-1; 8 bases align to TRBD2. Germline V gene lookup returns CDR1 MNHNS and CDR2 SASEGT. V shed 6 bases, J shed 7 bases, and the junction held 8 bases outside the gene matches. CDR3 length: 14 residues. The CDR3 nucleotides read TGTGCCAGCAGAATAGCGGGATGGGGTAATGAGCAGTTCTTC. Translated: CASRIAGWGNEQFF.

This clonotype was seen more than once but under ten times. This chain uses TRBV7-6 with TRBJ1-5; D perhaps matches TRBD1 (6 bases). Deletions cut 1 base from V and 7 bases from J, with 14 bases between. Germline CDR1 is SGHVS and CDR2 is FNYEAQ. The CDR3 runs to 15 residues. The CDR3, as DNA: TGTGCCAGCAGCTTAGGGTCAGGGGAAGGGCAGCCCCAGCATTTT. This sequence encodes CASSLGSGEGQPQHF.

This clonotype came up many times. The chain links TRBV20-1 to TRBJ2-3; perhaps TRBD1 as D (7 bases). Germline loops: CDR1 DFQATT, CDR2 SNEGSKA (reference sequence). Trimming removed 6 bases at V and 2 bases at J, with 15 bases between. This CDR3 comprises 14 residues. The CDR3 bases are TGCAGTGCGGCGCGGGACAGAGACACAGATACGCAGTATTTT. Its translation is CSAARDRDTDTQYF.

This clonotype showed up many times. The chain employs TRBV4-1 and TRBJ2-7; the D is unclear. The ends were cut back, 2 bases at V and 0 bases at J, with 8 bases in the middle. The CDR3 runs to 14 residues. The germline gives CDR1 MGHRA, CDR2 YSYEKL. In DNA form, the CDR3 reads TGCGCCAGCAGCCAACCCATTACCTCCTACGAGCAGTACTTC. As protein: CASSQPITSYEQYF.

Note on this clonotype: The germline gene is not matched at one end of the junction; a read error may be the cause. CDR3 nucleotides: TGTGCCAGCAGTACCTGGGTGAACACTGGAGCTTTCTTT. Encoded protein: CASSTWVNTGAFF. This chain joins TRBV27 and TRBJ1-1, with D unresolved. Germline V gene lookup returns CDR1 MNHEY and CDR2 SMNVEV (reference sequence). CDR3 length equals 13 residues.

This clonotype was recorded at least ten times. This rearrangement joins TRBV28 to TRBJ2-7; D might be TRBD1 (5 bases). Trimming took off 5 bases at V and 2 bases at J, with 10 bases between the two ends. Germline CDR1 is MDHEN and CDR2 is SYDVKM. The CDR3 runs 13 residues. The CDR3 region has the DNA TGTGCCAGCAGTCTCCTGGGGCCCTACGAGCAGTACTTC. Amino acid sequence: CASSLLGPYEQYF.

This clonotype appeared many times. This chain joins TRBV28 and TRBJ1-5, with D possibly matching TRBD1 (6 bases). Trimming cost V 9 bases and J 1 base, with 10 bases left between them. The germline V gene encodes CDR1 MDHEN and CDR2 SYDVKM. The CDR3 covers 13 residues. Here the CDR3 DNA reads TGTGCCAGTGCAGGGGAGAGCAATCAGCCCCAGCATTTT. Its translation is CASAGESNQPQHF.

At least ten counts were recorded for this clonotype. This chain uses TRBV7-9 with TRBJ1-1; possible D gene TRBD1, 6 bases. From germline, CDR1 is SEHNR and CDR2 FQNEAQ (reference sequence). Between the trimmed V and J ends, which lost 5 bases and 5 bases, there was a span of 12 bases. The CDR3 length is 13 residues. The CDR3 loop is CASSGGGWTEAFF. CDR3 sequence (DNA): TGTGCCAGCAGCGGAGGGGGGTGGACTGAAGCTTTCTTT.

This clonotype was seen at least ten times. The gene calls are TRBV11-2 and TRBJ2-5, with TRBD2 matching 7 bases. The ends lost 5 bases at V and 1 base at J; junction bases unmatched: 7. The CDR3 contains 15 residues. In germline, CDR1 is SGHAT, CDR2 FQNNGV. The DNA for the CDR3 is TGTGCCAGCAGCCACGGACTAGTGCCCCAAGAGACCCAGTACTTC. This translates into CASSHGLVPQETQYF.

The rearrangement uses TRBV5-1 and TRBJ1-2; tentative D call: TRBD1 (6 bases). CDR1 and CDR2 (germline): SGHRS, YFSETQ. The CDR3 is 14 amino acids. V lost 4 bases to trimming and J lost 4 bases, with 14 bases between them. CDR3 sequence: CASSPGTLGYGYTF. CDR3 DNA sequence: TGCGCCAGCAGCCCCGGGACACTCGGCTATGGCTACACCTTC.